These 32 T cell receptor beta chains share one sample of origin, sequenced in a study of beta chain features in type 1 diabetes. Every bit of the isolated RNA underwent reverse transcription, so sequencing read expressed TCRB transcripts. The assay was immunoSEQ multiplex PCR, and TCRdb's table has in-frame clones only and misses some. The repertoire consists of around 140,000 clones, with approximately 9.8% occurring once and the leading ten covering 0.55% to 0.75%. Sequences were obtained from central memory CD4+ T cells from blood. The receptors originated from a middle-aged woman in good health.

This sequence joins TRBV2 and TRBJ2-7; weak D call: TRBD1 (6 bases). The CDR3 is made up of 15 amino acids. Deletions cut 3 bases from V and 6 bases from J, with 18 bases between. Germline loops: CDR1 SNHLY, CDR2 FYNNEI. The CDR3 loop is CASSDIWPKTGEQYF. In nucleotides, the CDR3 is TGTGCCAGCAGTGATATATGGCCCAAGACAGGCGAGCAGTACTTC.

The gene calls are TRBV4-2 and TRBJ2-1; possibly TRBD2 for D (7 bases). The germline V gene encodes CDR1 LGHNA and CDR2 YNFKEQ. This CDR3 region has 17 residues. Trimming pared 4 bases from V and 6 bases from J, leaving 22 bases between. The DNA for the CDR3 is TGTGCCAGCAGCCGAGGAGAGGGGGGGCTAGGGGCCAATGAGCAGTTCTTC. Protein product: CASSRGEGGLGANEQFF.

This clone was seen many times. CDR3 region: CASSEGGDIQYF. The CDR3 coding sequence is TGTGCCAGCAGTGAAGGGGGCGACATTCAGTACTTC. The rearrangement links TRBV2 to TRBJ2-4; TRBD1 might be the D (5 bases). V shed 1 base and J shed 8 bases, with 6 bases lying between them. The CDR3 loop spans 12 amino acids. CDR1 is SNHLY and CDR2 is FYNNEI in the germline V gene.

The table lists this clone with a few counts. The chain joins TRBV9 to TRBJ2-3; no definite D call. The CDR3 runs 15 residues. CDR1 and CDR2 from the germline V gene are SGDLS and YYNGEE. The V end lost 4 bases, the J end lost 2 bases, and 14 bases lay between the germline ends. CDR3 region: CASSPRGEVTDTQYF. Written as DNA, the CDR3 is TGTGCCAGCAGCCCCCGAGGTGAGGTCACAGATACGCAGTATTTT.

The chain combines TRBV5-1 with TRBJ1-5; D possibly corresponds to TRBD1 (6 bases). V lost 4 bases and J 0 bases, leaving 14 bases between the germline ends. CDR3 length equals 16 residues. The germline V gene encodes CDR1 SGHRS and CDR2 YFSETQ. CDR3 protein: CASSQRTAYSNQPQHF. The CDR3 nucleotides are TGCGCCAGCAGCCAGCGGACAGCCTATAGCAATCAGCCCCAGCATTTT.

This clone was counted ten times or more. In DNA form, the CDR3 reads TGTGCCAGCAGCTTAGCGCGACAGGGCTACGAGCAGTACTTC. It translates to CASSLARQGYEQYF. The chain couples TRBV7-9 to TRBJ2-7, with TRBD1 matching over 7 bases. The CDR3 loop spans 14 amino acids. V dropped 0 bases and J dropped 3; count of bases not matched to a gene: 2. The germline V gene encodes CDR1 SEHNR and CDR2 FQNEAQ (reference sequence).

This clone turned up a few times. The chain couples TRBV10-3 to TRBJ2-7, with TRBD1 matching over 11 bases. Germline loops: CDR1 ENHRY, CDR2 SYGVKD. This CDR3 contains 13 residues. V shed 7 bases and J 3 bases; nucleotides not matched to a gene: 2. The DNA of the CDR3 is TGTGCCATCACCGGGACAGGGGGCTACGAGCAGTACTTC. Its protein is CAITGTGGYEQYF.

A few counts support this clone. The CDR3 DNA reads as TGTGCCAGCAGCCCCCTGGGAGGCACTGAAGCTTTCTTT. It specifies CASSPLGGTEAFF. The chain links TRBV27 to TRBJ1-1; D gene unclear. Per the germline V gene, CDR1 is MNHEY and CDR2 is SMNVEV (reference sequence). Trimming removed 6 bases at V and 4 bases at J, with 12 bases between. The CDR3 runs to 13 residues.

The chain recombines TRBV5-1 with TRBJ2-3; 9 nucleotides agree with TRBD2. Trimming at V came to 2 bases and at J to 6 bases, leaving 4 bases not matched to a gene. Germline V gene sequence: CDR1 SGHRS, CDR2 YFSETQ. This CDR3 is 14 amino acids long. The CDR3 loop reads CASSFSSGEDTQYF. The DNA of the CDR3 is TGCGCCAGCAGCTTTTCTAGCGGGGAGGATACGCAGTATTTT. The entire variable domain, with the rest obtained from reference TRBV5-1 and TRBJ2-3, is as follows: KAGVTQTPRYLIKTRGQQVTLSCSPISGHRSVSWYQQTPGQGLQFLFEYFSETQRNKGNFPGRFSGRQFSNSRSEMNVSTLELGDSALYLCASSFSSGEDTQYFGPGTRLTVL.

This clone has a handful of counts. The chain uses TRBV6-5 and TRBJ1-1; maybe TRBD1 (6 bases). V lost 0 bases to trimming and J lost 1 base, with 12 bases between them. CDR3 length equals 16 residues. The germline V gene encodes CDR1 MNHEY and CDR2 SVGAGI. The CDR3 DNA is TGTGCCAGCAGTTACTCGATGGGGGCGGGGAACACTGAAGCTTTCTTT. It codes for CASSYSMGAGNTEAFF.

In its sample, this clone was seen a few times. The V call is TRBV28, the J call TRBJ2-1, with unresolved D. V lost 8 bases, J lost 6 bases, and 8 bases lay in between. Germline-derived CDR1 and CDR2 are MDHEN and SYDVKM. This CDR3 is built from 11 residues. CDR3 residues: CASHSGNEQFF. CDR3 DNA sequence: TGTGCCAGCCACTCAGGCAATGAGCAGTTCTTC.

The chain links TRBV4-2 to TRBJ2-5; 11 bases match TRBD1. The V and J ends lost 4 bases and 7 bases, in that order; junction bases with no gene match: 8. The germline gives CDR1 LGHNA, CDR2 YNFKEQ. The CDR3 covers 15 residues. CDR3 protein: CASSPGQGDQGTQYF. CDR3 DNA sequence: TGTGCCAGCAGCCCGGGACAGGGGGACCAGGGGACCCAGTACTTC.

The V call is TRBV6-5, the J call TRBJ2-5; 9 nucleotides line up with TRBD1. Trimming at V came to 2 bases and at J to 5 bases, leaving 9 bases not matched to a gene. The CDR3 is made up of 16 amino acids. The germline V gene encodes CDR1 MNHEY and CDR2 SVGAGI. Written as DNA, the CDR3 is TGTGCCAGCAGTTACGGTCCGGGACAGGGCGGGGAGACCCAGTACTTC. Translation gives CASSYGPGQGGETQYF.

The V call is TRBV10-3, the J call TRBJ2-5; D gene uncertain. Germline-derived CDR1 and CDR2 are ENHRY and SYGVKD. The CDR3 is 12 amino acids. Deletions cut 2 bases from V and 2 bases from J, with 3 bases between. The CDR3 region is CAISEEQETQYF. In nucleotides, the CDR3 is TGTGCCATCAGTGAGGAGCAAGAGACCCAGTACTTC.

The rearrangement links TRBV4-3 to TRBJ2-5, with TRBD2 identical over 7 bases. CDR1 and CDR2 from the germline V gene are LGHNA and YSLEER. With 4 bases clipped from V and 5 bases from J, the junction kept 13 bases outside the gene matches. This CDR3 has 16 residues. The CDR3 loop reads CASSRSPGGTGETQYF. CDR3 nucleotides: TGCGCCAGCAGCCGGTCTCCCGGGGGGACGGGGGAGACCCAGTACTTC.

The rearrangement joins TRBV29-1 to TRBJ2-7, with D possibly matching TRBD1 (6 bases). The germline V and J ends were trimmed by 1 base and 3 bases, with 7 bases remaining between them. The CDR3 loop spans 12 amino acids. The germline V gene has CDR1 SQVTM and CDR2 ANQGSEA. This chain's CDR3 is CSVEVGGYEQYF. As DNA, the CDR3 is TGCAGCGTTGAAGTAGGGGGCTACGAGCAGTACTTC.

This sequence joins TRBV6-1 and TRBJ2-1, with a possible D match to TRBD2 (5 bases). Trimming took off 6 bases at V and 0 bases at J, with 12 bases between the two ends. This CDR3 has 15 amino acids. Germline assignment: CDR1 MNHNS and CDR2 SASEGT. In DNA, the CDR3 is TGTGCCAGCAGGGACGGGGTCAGCTCCTACAATGAGCAGTTCTTC. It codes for CASRDGVSSYNEQFF.

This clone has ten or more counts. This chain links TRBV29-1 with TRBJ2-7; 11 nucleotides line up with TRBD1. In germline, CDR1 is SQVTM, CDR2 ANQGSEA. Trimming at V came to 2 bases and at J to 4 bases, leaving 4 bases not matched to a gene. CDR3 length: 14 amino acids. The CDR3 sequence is CSVELGQGGYEQYF. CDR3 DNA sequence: TGCAGCGTTGAACTGGGACAGGGGGGGTACGAGCAGTACTTC.

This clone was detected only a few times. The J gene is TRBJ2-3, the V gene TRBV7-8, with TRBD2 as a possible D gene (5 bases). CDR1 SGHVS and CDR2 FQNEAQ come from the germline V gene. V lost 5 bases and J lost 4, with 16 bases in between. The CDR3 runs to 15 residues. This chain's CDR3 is CASSLMGSVPDTQYF. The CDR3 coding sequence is TGTGCCAGCAGCCTCATGGGTAGCGTCCCAGATACGCAGTATTTT.

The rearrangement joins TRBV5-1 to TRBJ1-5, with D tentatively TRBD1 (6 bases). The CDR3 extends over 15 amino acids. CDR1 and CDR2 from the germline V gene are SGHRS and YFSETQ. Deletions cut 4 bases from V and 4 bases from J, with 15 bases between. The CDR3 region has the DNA TGCGCCAGCAGCGTCTTATCAAGGGGGAATCAGCCCCAGCATTTT. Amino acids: CASSVLSRGNQPQHF.

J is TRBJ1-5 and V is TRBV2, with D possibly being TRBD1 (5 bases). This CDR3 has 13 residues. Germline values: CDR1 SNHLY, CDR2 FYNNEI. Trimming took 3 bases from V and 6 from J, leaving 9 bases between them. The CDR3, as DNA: TGTGCCAGCAGTGACAGGGAAGGTCAGCCCCAGCATTTT. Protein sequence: CASSDREGQPQHF.

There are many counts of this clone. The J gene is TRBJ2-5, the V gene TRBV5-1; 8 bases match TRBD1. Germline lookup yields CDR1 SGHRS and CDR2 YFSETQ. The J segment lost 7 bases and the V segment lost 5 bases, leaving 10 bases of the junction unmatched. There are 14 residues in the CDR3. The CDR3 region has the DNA TGCGCCAGCAGTTCGGGACAGGTCGAGGGGACCCAGTACTTC. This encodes CASSSGQVEGTQYF.

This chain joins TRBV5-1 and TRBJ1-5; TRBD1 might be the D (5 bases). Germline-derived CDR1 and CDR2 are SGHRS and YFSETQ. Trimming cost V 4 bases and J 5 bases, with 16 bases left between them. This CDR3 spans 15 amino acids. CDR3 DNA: TGCGCCAGCAGCCCCGTTGGCGGGGCCCATCAGCCCCAGCATTTT. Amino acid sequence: CASSPVGGAHQPQHF.

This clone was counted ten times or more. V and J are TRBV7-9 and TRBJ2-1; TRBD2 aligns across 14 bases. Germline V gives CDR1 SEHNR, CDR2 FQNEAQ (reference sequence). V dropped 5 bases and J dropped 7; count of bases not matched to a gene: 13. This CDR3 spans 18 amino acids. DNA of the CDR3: TGTGCCAGCAGCCCCAAACTTCGACTAGCGGGGGGGCGTAATGAGCAGTTCTTC. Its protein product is CASSPKLRLAGGRNEQFF. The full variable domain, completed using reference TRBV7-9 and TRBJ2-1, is DTGVSQNPRHKITKRGQNVTFRCDPISEHNRLYWYRQTLGQGPEFLTYFQNEAQLEKSRLLSDRFSAERPKGSFSTLEIQRTEQGDSAMYLCASSPKLRLAGGRNEQFFGPGTRLTVL.

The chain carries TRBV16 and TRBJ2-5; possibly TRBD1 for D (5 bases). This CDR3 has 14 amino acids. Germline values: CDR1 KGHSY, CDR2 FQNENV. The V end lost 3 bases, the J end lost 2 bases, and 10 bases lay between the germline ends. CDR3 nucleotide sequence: TGTGCCAGCAGCCAGGCAGGGTCTCAAGAGACCCAGTACTTC. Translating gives CASSQAGSQETQYF.

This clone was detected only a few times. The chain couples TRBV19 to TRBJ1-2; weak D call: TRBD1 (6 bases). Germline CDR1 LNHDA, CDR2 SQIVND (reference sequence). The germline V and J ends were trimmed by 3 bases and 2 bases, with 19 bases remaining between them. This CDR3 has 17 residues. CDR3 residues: CASSMGRGGESNYGYTF. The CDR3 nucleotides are TGTGCCAGTAGTATGGGAAGGGGGGGAGAGTCCAACTATGGCTACACCTTC.

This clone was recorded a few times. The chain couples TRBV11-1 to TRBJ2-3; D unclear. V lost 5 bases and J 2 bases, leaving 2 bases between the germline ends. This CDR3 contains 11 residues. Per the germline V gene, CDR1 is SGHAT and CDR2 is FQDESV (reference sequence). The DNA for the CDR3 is TGTGCCAGCAGCCACACAGATACGCAGTATTTT. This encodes CASSHTDTQYF.

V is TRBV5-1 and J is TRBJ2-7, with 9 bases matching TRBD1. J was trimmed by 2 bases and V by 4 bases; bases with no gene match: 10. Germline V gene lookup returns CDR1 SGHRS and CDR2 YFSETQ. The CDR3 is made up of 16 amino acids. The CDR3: CASSIAGGTGTYEQYF. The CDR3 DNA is TGCGCCAGCAGCATAGCGGGCGGGACAGGGACCTACGAGCAGTACTTC.

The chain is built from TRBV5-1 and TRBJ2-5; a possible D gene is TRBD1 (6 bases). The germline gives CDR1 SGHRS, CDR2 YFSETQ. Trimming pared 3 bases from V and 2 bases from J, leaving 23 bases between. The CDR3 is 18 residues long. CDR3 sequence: CASSSRDIRNPRQETQYF. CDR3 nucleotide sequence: TGCGCCAGCAGCTCCCGGGACATTCGCAATCCTCGGCAAGAGACCCAGTACTTC.

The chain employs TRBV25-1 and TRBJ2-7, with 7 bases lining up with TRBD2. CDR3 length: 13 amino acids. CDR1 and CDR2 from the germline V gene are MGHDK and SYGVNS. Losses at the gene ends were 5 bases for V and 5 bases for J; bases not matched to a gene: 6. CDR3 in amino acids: CASSPGGLDEQYF. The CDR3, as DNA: TGTGCCAGCAGTCCCGGGGGGTTAGACGAGCAGTACTTC.

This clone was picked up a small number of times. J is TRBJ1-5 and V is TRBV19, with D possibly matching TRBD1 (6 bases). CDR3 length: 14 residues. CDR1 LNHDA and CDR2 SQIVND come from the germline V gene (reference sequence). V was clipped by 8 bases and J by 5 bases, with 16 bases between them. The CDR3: CASFDSQGHQPQHF. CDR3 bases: TGTGCCAGTTTCGACAGCCAGGGGCATCAGCCCCAGCATTTT.

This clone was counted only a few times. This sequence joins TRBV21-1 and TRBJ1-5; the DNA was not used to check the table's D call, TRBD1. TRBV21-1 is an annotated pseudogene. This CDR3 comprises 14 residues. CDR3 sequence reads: CASSTQVPNQPQHF. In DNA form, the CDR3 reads TGTGCCAGCAGCACTCAGGTCCCCAATCAGCCCCAGCATTTT.